This TCR beta chain was recorded in a study of blood T cell repertoires in COVID-19. Overall study: From the United States, Italy and Spain came samples of acute and convalescent COVID-19. PBMCs, B-cell-depleted T cells, or T cells were the source of the cDNA or gDNA that made up the material.

In the original workflow: From reference gene primer amplification, estimates of nucleated cell counts were derived. The repertoire was sequenced with immunoSEQ multiplex PCR; TCRdb's copy has only in-frame clones and lacks some. V and J calls and clone size come straight from that table; D and trimming were deduced from the DNA. The repertoire consists of about 69,000 clones, with less than 90% occurring once and the leading ten covering roughly 2.9%. Of note for this clone: The same CDR3 can be traced to other DNA sequences in this sample.

The receptor's source is a man older than 75 with acute or convalescent COVID-19. The specimen sequenced was peripheral blood.

The CDR3 here is CASSLAGGPRNEQFF. Written as DNA, the CDR3 is TGTGCCAGCAGCCTCGCGGGAGGGCCAAGGAATGAGCAGTTCTTC. The chain has TRBV3-1 (or the pseudogene TRBV3-2) and TRBJ2-1, with TRBD2 matching 9 bases. The CDR3 consists of 15 residues. Germline CDR1 LGHDT, CDR2 YNNKEL (reference sequence). Trimming cost V 4 bases and J 7 bases; bases outside gene matches: 8.